The rows below give T cell receptor beta chains drawn from one sample of a study of neurological immune-mediated disorders. TCRdb re-analysed the 5' RACE reads in MiXCR, keeping a single row per CDR3 protein. The profile covers 110,000 or so distinct CDR3 sequences, with roughly 3.2% appearing a single time and roughly 1.3% taken by the ten largest. The sample consisted of PBMCs. These receptors were taken from a woman aged 25 to 39 with multiple sclerosis. Each CDR3 is given with its conserved first and last residue. D genes are given only for firm matches. Clone size is given as once, few, many, or a class for an expanded clone.

V gene: TRBV7-8
J gene: TRBJ1-2
clone size: many
D gene: .
CDR3 protein: CASSFGTLAGYTF
CDR3 DNA: TGTGCCAGCAGCTTCGGGACCCTCGCTGGCTACACCTTC

V gene: TRBV3-1
J gene: TRBJ2-7
clone size: many
D gene: .
CDR3 protein: CASSPDVGEGAFYEQYF
CDR3 DNA: TGTGCCAGCAGCCCAGACGTCGGGGAGGGGGCTTTTTACGAGCAGTACTTC

V gene: TRBV5-5
J gene: TRBJ2-2
clone size: many
D gene: TRBD1
CDR3 protein: CASSARDRVAGELFF
CDR3 DNA: TGTGCCAGCAGCGCCCGGGACAGGGTCGCCGGGGAGCTGTTTTTT

V gene: TRBV10-3
J gene: TRBJ2-2
clone size: many
D gene: .
CDR3 protein: CAGGIGGTGELFF
CDR3 DNA: TGTGCCGGCGGGATAGGAGGGACCGGGGAGCTGTTTTTT

V gene: TRBV20-1
J gene: TRBJ2-7
clone size: many
D gene: .
CDR3 protein: CSARQEGYEQYF
CDR3 DNA: TGCAGTGCGCGACAAGAGGGCTACGAGCAGTACTTC

V gene: TRBV30
J gene: TRBJ2-7
clone size: few
D gene: .
CDR3 protein: CAWMGEGRTYEQYF
CDR3 DNA: TGTGCCTGGATGGGCGAGGGACGGACTTACGAGCAGTACTTC

V gene: TRBV6-1
J gene: TRBJ1-5
clone size: many
D gene: TRBD1
CDR3 protein: CASRRDRGINQPQHF
CDR3 DNA: TGTGCCAGCAGGAGGGACAGGGGAATCAATCAGCCCCAGCATTTT

V gene: TRBV12-3/TRBV12-4
J gene: TRBJ1-6
clone size: many
D gene: .
CDR3 protein: CASSLKSSSSGSPLHF
CDR3 DNA: TGTGCCAGCAGTTTGAAATCGTCTTCGTCCGGCTCACCCCTCCACTTT

V gene: TRBV15
J gene: TRBJ2-7
clone size: many
D gene: TRBD1
CDR3 protein: CATSSGRQGLEQYF
CDR3 DNA: TGTGCCACCAGCAGTGGTCGACAGGGGCTCGAGCAGTACTTC

V gene: TRBV12-3/TRBV12-4
J gene: TRBJ2-7
clone size: many
D gene: .
CDR3 protein: CASSLITSGEQYF
CDR3 DNA: TGTGCCAGCAGTTTAATTACCTCCGGCGAGCAGTACTTC

V gene: TRBV12-5
J gene: TRBJ1-1
clone size: many
D gene: .
CDR3 protein: CASGLVLTRQLNTEAFF
CDR3 DNA: TGTGCTAGTGGTTTGGTACTTACACGCCAGTTGAACACTGAAGCTTTCTTT

V gene: TRBV29-1
J gene: TRBJ2-3
clone size: many
D gene: .
CDR3 protein: CSVRQDLVDTQYF
CDR3 DNA: TGCAGCGTAAGACAGGACCTCGTAGATACGCAGTATTTT

V gene: TRBV4-1
J gene: TRBJ1-1
clone size: many
D gene: .
CDR3 protein: CASSQDSQLNTEAFF
CDR3 DNA: TGCGCCAGCAGCCAAGATTCACAGCTGAACACTGAAGCTTTCTTT

V gene: TRBV29-1
J gene: TRBJ2-7
clone size: many
D gene: .
CDR3 protein: CSVEVALRGEQYF
CDR3 DNA: TGCAGCGTTGAAGTTGCGCTCCGTGGTGAGCAGTACTTC